This record covers a single TCR beta chain. Its specificity is unknown. This specimen comes from a study of Graves' ophthalmopathy and Graves' hyperthyroidism. Study information: Upon initial diagnosis and before any treatment, peripheral blood was collected.

TCR beta CDR3 amplification used RNA transcripts. In the first round, RT-PCR was carried out with HTBI primers, and a multiplex PCR formed the second round. TCRdb re-derived calls from the multiplex PCR reads in MiXCR, one entry per CDR3 protein. The table includes 150,000 to 200,000 distinct CDR3 sequences, about 40% detected once. This CDR3 has 14 residues. CDR1 and CDR2 (germline): MDHEN, SYDVKM. The V and J ends lost 4 bases and 2 bases respectively, with 12 bases between them. General study findings and limits: Among thyroid clonotypes expanded above 0.001 frequency, most also appeared in blood.

The sample taken for sequencing was peripheral blood. The sequence came from a woman aged 40 to 50 with Graves' ophthalmopathy. The rearrangement links TRBV28 to TRBJ2-7; no clear D. The CDR3 spells CASSYPRATYEQYF. In DNA, the CDR3 is TGTGCCAGCAGTTACCCCCGAGCCACCTACGAGCAGTACTTC.